One and the same sample provided the 17 T cell receptor beta chains below, sequenced in a study of T cells after yellow fever vaccination. One entry per CDR3 protein, called by TCRdb with MiXCR from the 5' RACE reads. The table records fewer than 35,000 distinct CDR3 sequences, 10% of them present only once. Sequences were derived from PBMCs, either bulk or a sorted T-cell subset (CD4+, CD8+, memory, or dextramer-sorted; not recorded which), sampled more than 13 days after the first yellow fever vaccination. These receptors all stem from a man aged 18-30 years who received the YFV17D yellow fever vaccine.

This clonotype has ten or more counts. The V call is TRBV7-2, the J call TRBJ2-1; the match to TRBD2 covers 13 bases. Trimming at V came to 7 bases and at J to 0 bases, leaving 9 bases not matched to a gene. Germline loops: CDR1 SGHTA, CDR2 FQGNSA. The CDR3 is 18 residues long. CDR3 protein: CASKGLAGAQSSYNEQFF. In DNA, the CDR3 is TGTGCCAGCAAAGGACTAGCGGGGGCCCAAAGCTCCTACAATGAGCAGTTCTTC.

This clonotype was recorded at least ten times. The V and J genes are TRBV5-1 and TRBJ2-3; D is perhaps TRBD1 (5 bases). Trimming stripped 4 bases from V and 5 bases from J, with 8 bases between. The germline gives CDR1 SGHRS, CDR2 YFSETQ. The CDR3 loop spans 12 amino acids. CDR3: CASSVTEDTQYF. Here the CDR3 DNA reads TGCGCCAGCAGCGTGACAGAAGATACGCAGTATTTT.

In its sample, this clonotype was seen many times. The rearrangement joins TRBV4-1 to TRBJ1-5; unclear D gene. This CDR3 spans 17 amino acids. Germline V gene sequence: CDR1 MGHRA, CDR2 YSYEKL. V lost 0 bases to trimming and J lost 0 bases, with 12 bases between them. This chain's CDR3 is CASSQDHRHYSNQPQHF. For the CDR3, the DNA is TGCGCCAGCAGCCAAGATCACCGGCATTATAGCAATCAGCCCCAGCATTTT.

This clonotype was detected ten times or more. V gene TRBV7-9 combines with J gene TRBJ1-3; D uncertain. The CDR3 totals 13 residues. V shed 4 bases and J shed 4 bases, with 8 bases lying between them. Germline V lookup: CDR1 SEHNR, CDR2 FQNEAQ (reference sequence). DNA of the CDR3: TGTGCCAGCAGCTGGGGTGGGGGAAACACCATATATTTT. The encoded protein is CASSWGGGNTIYF.

This clonotype was counted at least ten times. The chain employs TRBV20-1 and TRBJ2-1; 11 bases map to TRBD1. Germline-derived CDR1 and CDR2 are DFQATT and SNEGSKA (reference sequence). Trimming took 4 bases from V and 6 from J; bases not matched to a gene: 8. CDR3 length: 15 residues. The CDR3 protein is CSATTGTGGSNEQFF. CDR3 nucleotides: TGCAGTGCTACAACCGGGACAGGGGGTTCCAATGAGCAGTTCTTC.

This clonotype occurred many times. The genes are TRBV7-2 and TRBJ2-7; D gene ambiguous. The length of the CDR3 is 11 residues. Looked up from germline, CDR1 is SGHTA and CDR2 is FQGNSA. Deletions cut 9 bases from V and 3 bases from J, with 9 bases between. CDR3 sequence: CASGNLYEQYF. DNA for the CDR3: TGTGCCAGTGGCAACCTCTACGAGCAGTACTTC.

This clonotype was counted ten times or more. This chain links TRBV28 with TRBJ1-5; 7 bases fit TRBD1. Germline trimming cut 4 bases from V and 0 bases from J; bases unmatched to any gene: 3. Germline-derived CDR1 and CDR2 are MDHEN and SYDVKM. There are 15 residues in the CDR3. The CDR3 loop reads CASSYRQGSNQPQHF. Here the CDR3 DNA reads TGTGCCAGCAGTTACCGACAGGGTAGCAATCAGCCCCAGCATTTT.

This clonotype appeared many times. V is TRBV20-1 and J is TRBJ2-3; 7 bases agree with TRBD2. V shed 4 bases and J 2 bases; nucleotides not matched to a gene: 9. Germline-derived CDR1 and CDR2 are DFQATT and SNEGSKA (reference sequence). The CDR3 runs to 15 residues. CDR3 protein: CSAIGLAEHTDTQYF. In DNA, the CDR3 is TGCAGTGCTATCGGGCTAGCGGAACACACAGATACGCAGTATTTT.

On this clonotype itself: This clone may be a read error of a much larger clone one base away. The chain is built from TRBV29-1 and TRBJ2-4; 7 positions match TRBD2. With V trimmed by 6 bases and J by 8 bases, 16 bases remained unmatched. Germline V gives CDR1 SQVTM, CDR2 ANQGSEA. The CDR3 contains 15 residues. The CDR3 region is CSVGGIGVGRDIQYF. DNA for the CDR3: TGCAGCGTGGGGGGGATAGGTGTGGGCCGGGACATTCAGTACTTC.

This clonotype was seen many times. CDR3 region: CASSSFATGDTEAFF. In nucleotides, the CDR3 is TGTGCCAGCAGCTCATTTGCTACAGGGGACACTGAAGCTTTCTTT. The chain is built from TRBV7-9 and TRBJ1-1; 7 bases match TRBD1. Germline lookup yields CDR1 SEHNR and CDR2 FQNEAQ (reference sequence). The CDR3 length is 15 residues. Germline trimming cut 4 bases from V and 3 bases from J; bases unmatched to any gene: 8.

This clonotype was found many times. This chain joins TRBV10-3 and TRBJ2-2; 8 nucleotides agree with TRBD1. This CDR3 is 16 amino acids long. Germline lookup yields CDR1 ENHRY and CDR2 SYGVKD. Germline trimming cut 0 bases from V and 7 bases from J; bases unmatched to any gene: 7. CDR3 coding DNA: TGTGCCATCAGTGAGTCGATGGCAGGGGGCGGCGGGGAGCTGTTTTTT. Translating it yields CAISESMAGGGGELFF.

As for this clonotype: This may be a read error, as it is one base from a much larger clone. The chain links TRBV7-2 to TRBJ2-3; D call uncertain. CDR1 and CDR2 from the germline V gene are SGHTA and FQGNSA. This CDR3 is 14 amino acids long. The CDR3 loop is CDSSWGPQYETQYF. DNA for the CDR3: TGTGACAGCAGCTGGGGTCCTCAGTATGAAACGCAGTATTTT.

This clonotype came up many times. The chain carries TRBV6-2 or TRBV6-3 and TRBJ2-5, with 12 positions matching TRBD2. The CDR3 covers 18 residues. CDR1 MNHEY and CDR2 SVGEGT come from the germline V gene. Trimming took 4 bases from V and 1 from J; bases not matched to a gene: 10. The CDR3 sequence: CASSSHTGLAGLQETQYF. As DNA, the CDR3 is TGTGCCAGCAGTTCTCACACGGGACTAGCGGGTCTCCAAGAGACCCAGTACTTC.

In its sample, this clonotype was seen many times. This rearrangement joins TRBV15 to TRBJ2-7; perhaps D is TRBD1 or TRBD2 (5 bases each). Trimming stripped 4 bases from V and 2 bases from J, with 9 bases between. Germline CDR1 and CDR2: LNHNV and YYDKDF (reference sequence). The CDR3 is 13 residues long. This CDR3 reads CATSTGTTYEQYF. The CDR3 region has the DNA TGTGCCACCAGCACCGGGACCACCTACGAGCAGTACTTC.

This clonotype was counted many times. This chain uses TRBV30 with TRBJ1-4; D is perhaps TRBD1 (6 bases). V lost 2 bases to trimming and J lost 8 bases, with 15 bases between them. The CDR3 length is 14 residues. Germline CDR1 GTSNPN, CDR2 SVGIG (reference sequence). CDR3 loop: CAWSMEGEREKLFF. The CDR3 bases are TGTGCCTGGAGTATGGAGGGGGAGAGGGAAAAACTGTTTTTT.

This clonotype was seen repeatedly, ten times or more. The chain uses TRBV6-4 and TRBJ2-1; 8 positions match TRBD2. V lost 5 bases to trimming and J lost 7 bases; unmatched junction nucleotides: 4. Germline V gives CDR1 MRHNA, CDR2 SNTAGT. The CDR3 extends over 13 amino acids. CDR3 amino acids: CASSIGLANEQFF. The CDR3 DNA reads TGTGCCAGCAGTATCGGACTAGCTAATGAGCAGTTCTTC.

This clonotype was seen ten or more times. The V and J genes are TRBV21-1 and TRBJ2-2; TRBD1 reflects the table's D call only, with no check against the DNA. TRBV21-1 is classified as a pseudogene. The CDR3 runs to 15 residues. The CDR3 DNA reads as TGTGCCAAGGGACAGGGGGAGCGCCGAACCGGGGAGCTGTTTTTT. Its translation: CAKGQGERRTGELFF.